This is a list of T cell receptor beta chains from one sample in a study of cytomegalovirus exposure and HLA in healthy donors. Generated by immunoSEQ multiplex PCR, the TCRdb table keeps only in-frame clones and is missing some. Among 120,000 or so clones listed, roughly a sixth were seen once. The sample consisted of PBMCs. The source is a female donor in good health and CMV-seropositive. Each CDR3 is given with its conserved first and last residue. Fields, in order: V gene, clone size, D gene, J gene, CDR3 protein, CDR3 DNA. D genes are given only for firm matches. Rows may omit the clone size; those that give it use once, few, many or a size class.

>TRBV5-1|-|-|TRBJ2-3
CASSSVLVTDTQYF
TGCGCCAGCAGCTCGGTACTAGTTACAGATACGCAGTATTTT
>TRBV2|few|TRBD2|TRBJ2-3
CASVSLETSGLTDTQYF
TGTGCCAGCGTTTCCTTGGAGACTAGCGGACTCACAGATACGCAGTATTTT
>TRBV7-2|-|-|TRBJ1-5
CASSLVGAGRDQPQHF
TGTGCCAGCAGCTTAGTGGGTGCGGGACGGGATCAGCCCCAGCATTTT
>TRBV7-8|-|-|TRBJ2-7
CASSLTHRWGYEQYF
TGTGCCAGCAGCTTAACCCACAGGTGGGGCTACGAGCAGTACTTC
>TRBV9|few|TRBD1|TRBJ2-7
CASSVSPGQGYEQYF
TGTGCCAGCAGCGTTTCCCCGGGACAGGGGTACGAGCAGTACTTC
>TRBV30|-|-|TRBJ2-7
CAWSRTGIGEQYF
TGTGCCTGGAGCCGAACGGGGATAGGGGAGCAGTACTTC
>TRBV7-9|few|-|TRBJ2-7
CASSLGQRRAEQYF
TGTGCCAGCAGCTTAGGACAAAGGCGGGCCGAGCAGTACTTC
>TRBV29-1|-|TRBD1|TRBJ2-7
CSVSRGTYEQYF
TGCAGCGTAAGCAGGGGGACCTACGAGCAGTACTTC
>TRBV6-5|few|-|TRBJ2-5
CASSYSAGKETQYF
TGTGCCAGCAGTTACTCCGCGGGGAAAGAGACCCAGTACTTC
>TRBV9|-|-|TRBJ1-1
CASSVAGNTEAFF
TGTGCCAGCAGCGTAGCCGGGAACACTGAAGCTTTCTTT
>TRBV7-9|-|-|TRBJ2-5
CASSLAHSKETQYF
TGTGCCAGCAGCTTAGCGCACAGTAAAGAGACCCAGTACTTC
>TRBV6-5|-|-|TRBJ2-1
CASSWTQSYNEQFF
TGTGCCAGCAGCTGGACACAATCCTACAATGAGCAGTTCTTC
>TRBV7-8|-|TRBD2|TRBJ2-2
CASSRRLAGRSGELFF
TGTGCCAGCAGCCGCCGACTAGCGGGAAGGTCCGGGGAGCTGTTTTTT
>TRBV6-5|few|-|TRBJ1-4
CASSPHEGFEKLFF
TGTGCCAGCAGTCCCCATGAGGGCTTTGAAAAACTGTTTTTT
>TRBV19|few|TRBD1|TRBJ1-1
CASIRDRGMNTEAFF
TGTGCCAGTATCCGGGACAGGGGAATGAACACTGAAGCTTTCTTT
>TRBV18|-|TRBD1|TRBJ2-7
CASSPGQGDEQYF
TGTGCCAGCTCACCGGGACAGGGGGACGAGCAGTACTTC